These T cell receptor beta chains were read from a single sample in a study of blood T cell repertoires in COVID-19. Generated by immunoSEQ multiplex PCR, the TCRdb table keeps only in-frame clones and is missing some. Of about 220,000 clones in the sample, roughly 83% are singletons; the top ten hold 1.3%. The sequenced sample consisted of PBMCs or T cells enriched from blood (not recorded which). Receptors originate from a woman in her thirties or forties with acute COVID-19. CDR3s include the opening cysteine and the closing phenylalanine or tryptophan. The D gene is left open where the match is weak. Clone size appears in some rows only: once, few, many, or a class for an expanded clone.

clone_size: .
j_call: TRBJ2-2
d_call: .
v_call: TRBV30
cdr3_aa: CAWSVPTGELFF
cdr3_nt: TGTGCCTGGAGTGTTCCAACCGGGGAGCTGTTTTTT

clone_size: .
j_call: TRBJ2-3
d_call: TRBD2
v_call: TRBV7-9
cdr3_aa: CASSQKGGGQTGKQYF
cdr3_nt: TGTGCCAGCAGCCAAAAAGGCGGGGGGCAAACTGGTAAGCAGTATTTT

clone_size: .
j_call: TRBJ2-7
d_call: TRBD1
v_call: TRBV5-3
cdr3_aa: CARSFHRQGVSYEQYF
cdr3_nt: TGTGCCAGAAGCTTTCATCGACAGGGGGTATCCTACGAGCAGTACTTC

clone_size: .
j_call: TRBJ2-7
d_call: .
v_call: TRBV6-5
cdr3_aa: CASSEVLEQYF
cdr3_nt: TGTGCCAGCTCTGAGGTTCTCGAGCAGTACTTC

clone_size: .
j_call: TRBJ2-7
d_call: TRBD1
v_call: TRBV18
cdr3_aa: CASTEGTGGTYEQYF
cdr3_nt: TGTGCCAGCACTGAGGGGACAGGGGGAACCTACGAGCAGTACTTC

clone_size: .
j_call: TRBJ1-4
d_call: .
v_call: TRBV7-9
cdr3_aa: CASSPPQEIGEKLFF
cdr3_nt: TGTGCCAGCAGCCCCCCACAGGAGATCGGTGAAAAACTGTTTTTT

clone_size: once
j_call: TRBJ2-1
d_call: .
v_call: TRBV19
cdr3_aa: CASSIGGSEASLNEQFF
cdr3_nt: TGTGCCAGTAGTATAGGGGGATCGGAGGCTTCCCTCAATGAGCAGTTCTTC

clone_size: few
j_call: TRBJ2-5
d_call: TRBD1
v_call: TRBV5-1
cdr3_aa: CASSRQGFGETQYF
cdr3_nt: TGCGCCAGCAGCCGACAGGGGTTCGGAGAGACCCAGTACTTC

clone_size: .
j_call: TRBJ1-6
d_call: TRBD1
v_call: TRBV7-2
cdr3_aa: CASSTGQGGKSPLHF
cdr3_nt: TGTGCCAGCAGCACCGGACAGGGAGGGAAATCACCCCTCCACTTT

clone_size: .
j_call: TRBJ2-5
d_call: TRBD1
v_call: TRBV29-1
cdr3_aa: CSGATGTGRETQYF
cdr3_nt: TGCAGCGGTGCAACCGGGACAGGGCGAGAGACCCAGTACTTC

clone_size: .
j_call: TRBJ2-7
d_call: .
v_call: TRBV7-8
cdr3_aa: CASSLVARQEFSYEQYF
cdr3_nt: TGTGCCAGCAGCTTAGTGGCACGACAGGAATTCTCCTACGAGCAGTACTTC